The T cell receptor (beta chain) described here comes from a study of T-cell reconstitution after alpha-beta-depleted transplantation in children. General study results and limits: At one year after transplant, newly produced T cells mostly accounted for T-cell counts and diversity. Alpha-beta T cells present about two months after transplant were reported to originate from several hundred expanded graft clones.

On this clonotype: The antigen is unknown.

This CDR3 region has 15 residues. The V gene's germline CDR1 is SGHRS and CDR2 YFSETQ. The V segment lost 3 bases and the J segment 4 bases; nucleotides outside the gene matches: 7. Unique molecular identifiers were incorporated during preparation of the TCRbeta library. Via MiXCR, TCRdb re-called the PCR reads, giving one row per CDR3 protein. Of approximately 300,000 distinct CDR3 sequences in the sample, 9.5% to 13% were seen once. The chain has TRBV5-1 and TRBJ2-7; 10 nucleotides agree with TRBD1. The material sequenced was PBMCs, taken before TCRalphabeta/CD19-depleted stem cell transplant. The sequence was collected from a boy younger than two with acute myeloid leukemia, due to receive a stem cell transplant. CDR3 sequence reads: CASSSAGTGAYEQYF. The CDR3 nucleotides are TGCGCCAGCAGCTCGGCCGGGACAGGGGCGTACGAGCAGTACTTC.